This T cell receptor (beta chain) derives from a study of OX40 agonist ivuxolimab in advanced cancers. The ends were cut back, 11 bases at V and 5 bases at J, with 4 bases in the middle. The CDR3 has 9 amino acids. Per germline, CDR1 MNHNY and CDR2 SVGAGI (reference sequence). Repertoires were generated with immunoSEQ multiplex PCR, while TCRdb's copy carries only in-frame clones and drops some. The repertoire holds roughly 79,000 clones, with about nine tenths as singletons. The specimen comprised CD4+ or CD8+ T cells sorted from blood, sampled in a trial of the OX40 agonist ivuxolimab. This receptor was identified in an adult with an advanced solid tumor such as melanoma, head and neck, liver or kidney cancer. The chain has TRBV6-6 and TRBJ1-5, with D uncertain. CDR3 amino acids: CAVHQPQHF. The CDR3 DNA reads TGTGCCGTTCATCAGCCCCAGCATTTT.